Below are 20 T cell receptor beta chains sequenced from a single sample in a study of T cell clonality in common variable immunodeficiency. Measured with immunoSEQ multiplex PCR; TCRdb has only the in-frame clones, and not every one. This sample has around 30,000 clones, each found more than once. Study observations and caveats: Common variable immunodeficiency TCR beta sequences reportedly had fewer deletions and N-nucleotide insertions.

These receptors' targets are unknown. Material for sequencing was peripheral blood mononuclear cells. All receptors come from a human donor with common variable immunodeficiency.

Details on this clone: The read is 3 residues too short to cover the CDR3 end, so that end is filled in from the germline J gene. This sequence joins TRBV20-1 and TRBJ2-7; D not certain. Germline V lookup: CDR1 DFQATT, CDR2 SNEGSKA (reference sequence). This CDR3 is built from 13 residues. Trimming cost V 3 bases and J 2 bases, with 11 bases left between them. The sequenced part of the CDR3 DNA is TGCAGTGCTAGGAGGCGGTCCACCTACGAG. Protein product: CSARRRSTYE. The CDR3 in its entirety is CSARRRSTYEQYF.

With regard to this clone: The read terminates 3 residues before the CDR3 end, so the remaining end is supplied by the germline J gene. V gene TRBV18 combines with J gene TRBJ2-3; tentatively, D is TRBD2 (6 bases). Germline V gives CDR1 KGHSH, CDR2 LQKENI. This CDR3 is 12 amino acids long. V dropped 5 bases and J dropped 4 bases, with 7 bases sitting between them. CDR3 protein: CASSGGSDTQYF. CDR3 DNA (partial): TGTGCCAGCTCAGGGGGGTCAGATACG.

This clone appeared a few times. Read sequence stops 3 residues before the CDR3 end, and the germline J gene provides the missing end. The chain has TRBV19 and TRBJ2-7; weak D call: TRBD1 (5 bases). Between the trimmed V and J ends, which lost 3 bases and 1 base, there was a span of 10 bases. The CDR3 is 14 residues long. In germline, CDR1 is LNHDA, CDR2 SQIVND (reference sequence). The CDR3 is CASSIVAGSYEQYF. CDR3 DNA (partial): TGTGCCAGTAGTATCGTCGCAGGGTCCTACGAG.

Points on this clone: The sequence runs out 3 residues before the end of the CDR3; the remainder is reconstructed from the germline J gene. The chain couples TRBV7-9 to TRBJ1-2, with D maybe TRBD1 (6 bases). CDR1 SEHNR and CDR2 FQNEAQ come from the germline V gene (reference sequence). V lost 1 base to trimming and J lost 4 bases, with 13 bases between them. CDR3 length: 15 residues. CDR3 DNA (partial): TGTGCCAGCAGCTTAGAGAACACAGGGATCTATGGC. Protein product: CASSLENTGIYG. The full-length CDR3 reads as CASSLENTGIYGYTF.

The sample holds many counts of this clone. Read data end 3 residues before the CDR3 end; the end is taken from the germline J gene. The chain is built from TRBV10-3 and TRBJ1-2, with a weak D call TRBD1 (6 bases). V was cut by 7 bases and J by 3 bases, with 15 bases left in between. Per germline, CDR1 ENHRY and CDR2 SYGVKD. The CDR3 runs 14 residues. CDR3 region: CAIKWGGLDYGYTF. The sequenced CDR3 bases are TGTGCCATCAAGTGGGGGGGGCTTGACTATGGC.

Ten or more counts support this clone. Coverage ceases 3 residues before the CDR3 finishes, and the germline J gene fills in the end. The chain employs TRBV10-3 and TRBJ2-3, with 14 positions matching TRBD2. CDR1 and CDR2 from the germline V gene are ENHRY and SYGVKD. V trimming: 8 bases; J trimming: 2 bases; junction bases outside the gene matches: 6. CDR3 length equals 16 residues. The CDR3 sequence: CAIRRTSGRTTDTQYF. CDR3 DNA (partial): TGTGCCATCCGACGGACTAGCGGGAGGACCACAGATACG.

There are many counts of this clone. The read terminates 3 residues ahead of where the CDR3 ends, so the germline J gene completes it. This chain connects TRBV2 to TRBJ2-3, with a weak D call TRBD1 (6 bases). Germline V gene lookup returns CDR1 SNHLY and CDR2 FYNNEI. The CDR3 covers 12 residues. V lost 5 bases, J lost 3 bases, and 6 bases lay in between. Partial CDR3 DNA: TGTGCCAGCAGTAGGGGGACAGATACG. It encodes CASSRGTDT. The CDR3, in full, reads CASSRGTDTQYF.

This clone was counted ten times or more. This CDR3 is CASSLAGGPGNEQFF. The CDR3 DNA, read in part, is TGTGCCAGCAGTTTAGCGGGAGGGCCGGGTAATGAG. The chain uses TRBV28 and TRBJ2-1, with 9 positions matching TRBD2. The sequence runs out 3 residues before the end of the CDR3; the remainder is reconstructed from the germline J gene. Germline V CDR1 and CDR2: MDHEN, SYDVKM. V lost 2 bases and J lost 7; bases outside the gene matches: 6. The CDR3 has 15 amino acids.

A word on this clone: Sequencing ends 3 residues short of the CDR3 end; the germline J gene provides the rest. The chain recombines TRBV6-1 with TRBJ2-5, with 7 bases identical to TRBD2. The CDR3 is 14 amino acids. CDR1 and CDR2 from the germline V gene are MNHNS and SASEGT. The ends lost 4 bases at V and 4 bases at J; junction bases unmatched: 6. The CDR3 is CASSGLAAGETQYF. CDR3 DNA, as far as it was read: TGTGCCAGCAGTGGGCTAGCGGCCGGAGAGACC.

This clone was seen repeatedly, ten times or more. Sequencing ends 3 residues short of the CDR3 end; the germline J gene provides the rest. The chain links TRBV7-9 to TRBJ2-5; 10 bases match TRBD2. CDR3 size: 15 residues. With V trimmed by 4 bases and J by 0 bases, 2 bases remained unmatched. The germline V gene has CDR1 SEHNR and CDR2 FQNEAQ (reference sequence). The CDR3 region is CASSSGLAYQETQYF. The part of the CDR3 DNA that was read is TGTGCCAGCAGCTCGGGACTAGCGTACCAAGAGACC.

This clone turned up a few times. The CDR3 DNA, read in part, is TGCAGCGTTGAAAGCGCGGCTAGCGGGAGTCGGTACGAG. Translated, it gives CSVESAASGSRYE. The full CDR3 protein reads CSVESAASGSRYEQYF. The genes are TRBV29-1 and TRBJ2-7; 10 bases match TRBD2. The read halts 3 residues ahead of the CDR3 end, with the missing end drawn from the germline J gene. This CDR3 is 16 amino acids long. The V and J ends lost 2 bases and 4 bases, in that order; junction bases with no gene match: 11. CDR1 and CDR2 (germline): SQVTM, ANQGSEA.

This clone has at least ten counts. The read stops 3 residues short of the end of the CDR3; the missing end is completed from the germline J gene. Distinct nucleotide sequences in the sample also encode this CDR3. The rearrangement links TRBV6-1 to TRBJ2-7, with D tentatively TRBD1 (6 bases). CDR3 size: 15 residues. The V gene's germline CDR1 is MNHNS and CDR2 SASEGT. V lost 3 bases to trimming and J lost 6 bases, with 18 bases between them. CDR3 DNA, as far as it was read: TGTGCCAGCAGTGATCGGACAGTTATGGGTCTCGAG. It is translated as CASSDRTVMGLE. The whole CDR3 region reads CASSDRTVMGLEQYF.

At least ten counts were recorded for this clone. The CDR3 end lies 3 residues beyond the end of the read and is filled in from the germline J gene. The chain joins TRBV6-4 to TRBJ2-4; the D gene is possibly TRBD1 (5 bases). This CDR3 contains 15 residues. CDR1 and CDR2 from the germline V gene are MRHNA and SNTAGT. V was cut by 6 bases and J by 0 bases, with 12 bases left in between. The covered CDR3 bases are TGTGCCAGCAGGACAGTTATGCTAGCCAAAAACATT. It translates to CASRTVMLAKNI. In full, the CDR3 is CASRTVMLAKNIQYF.

This clone was seen a few times. Read data end 3 residues before the CDR3 end; the end is taken from the germline J gene. The V call is TRBV5-1, the J call TRBJ2-2, with 7 bases identical to TRBD1. Germline CDR1 SGHRS, CDR2 YFSETQ. The V gene end was trimmed by 6 bases and the J gene end by 1 base; junction bases not matched to a gene: 3. This CDR3 contains 14 residues. The CDR3 sequence is CASTGQENTGELFF. The CDR3 bases that were read are TGCGCCAGCACCGGACAGGAGAACACCGGGGAG.

This clone was seen repeatedly, ten times or more. With the read ending 3 residues before the CDR3 end, the germline J gene is used to fill in that end. V usage is TRBV7-8 and J usage is TRBJ2-7, with 7 nucleotides matching TRBD1. The CDR3 covers 14 residues. With 4 bases clipped from V and 2 bases from J, the junction kept 5 bases outside the gene matches. The germline CDR1 and CDR2 sequences are SGHVS and FQNEAQ. The CDR3: CASSYGTDAYEQYF. Incomplete CDR3 DNA: TGTGCCAGCAGCTATGGGACAGATGCCTACGAG.

This clone was found many times. The DNA ends 3 residues before the CDR3 does, and the rest of the CDR3 is filled in from the germline J gene. The chain couples TRBV15 to TRBJ2-7, with TRBD1 matching over 7 bases. The CDR3 consists of 13 residues. Trimming took 3 bases from V and 5 from J; bases not matched to a gene: 4. Germline lookup yields CDR1 LNHNV and CDR2 YYDKDF (reference sequence). The CDR3 is CATSRGDRDEQYF. The CDR3 bases that were read are TGTGCCACCAGCAGGGGAGACAGGGACGAG.

This clone was picked up many times. Sequencing ends 3 residues short of the CDR3 end; the germline J gene provides the rest. The J gene is TRBJ2-5, the V gene TRBV29-1; D perhaps matches TRBD2 (5 bases). This CDR3 region has 12 residues. V was clipped by 6 bases and J by 0 bases, with 8 bases between them. Germline lookup yields CDR1 SQVTM and CDR2 ANQGSEA. This CDR3 is CSVTKDQETQYF. The sequenced CDR3 bases are TGCAGCGTGACTAAAGACCAAGAGACC.

This clone has more than one count but fewer than ten. The sequence runs out 3 residues before the end of the CDR3; the remainder is reconstructed from the germline J gene. This chain links TRBV20-1 with TRBJ1-2; D unresolved. CDR3 length: 14 residues. Germline CDR1 reads DFQATT; CDR2 reads SNEGSKA (reference sequence). CDR3 bases read: TGCAGTGCTAGAGAGGGCGCGCTTTTGAGCGGC. It translates to CSAREGALLSG. The CDR3, in full, reads CSAREGALLSGYTF.

Only a few counts were recorded for this clone. The read stops 3 residues short of the end of the CDR3; the missing end is completed from the germline J gene. The V call is TRBV6-2 or TRBV6-3, the J call TRBJ1-5; possibly TRBD1 for D (5 bases). The CDR3 length is 15 residues. The ends were cut back, 8 bases at V and 4 bases at J, with 18 bases in the middle. Germline V lookup: CDR1 MNHEY, CDR2 SVGEGT. CDR3 DNA, as far as it was read: TGTGCCAGCCAACTCAGAGGGGAATGGAATCAGCCC. The encoded protein is CASQLRGEWNQP. The complete CDR3 protein is CASQLRGEWNQPQHF.

At least ten counts were recorded for this clone. The read ends 3 residues shy of where the CDR3 ends; the end is completed using the germline J gene. At the DNA level, this CDR3 is encoded by other sequences in the same sample as well. The chain couples TRBV6-1 to TRBJ2-1; the D gene is possibly TRBD1 (5 bases). The CDR3 consists of 15 residues. Trimming removed 1 base from V and 8 bases from J, with 15 bases in between. Germline assignment: CDR1 MNHNS and CDR2 SASEGT. Partial CDR3 DNA: TGTGCCAGCAGTGAAGAAGTCAGGGTTGTTTATGAG. Translated, it gives CASSEEVRVVYE. The full-length CDR3 reads as CASSEEVRVVYEQFF.